One sample yielded the 4 T cell receptor beta chains listed below, sequenced in a study of technical replicates of blood from a few donors. Sequenced by immunoSEQ multiplex PCR; TCRdb stores in-frame clones only, minus some. The table shows more than 65,000 clones, with 95% to 97% occurring only once. Material: T cells isolated from PBMCs. These receptor sequences come from a human donor in good health.

The chain is built from TRBV14 and TRBJ2-5; no clear D gene. V was cut by 4 bases and J by 5 bases, with 8 bases left in between. CDR3 length equals 12 residues. Germline loops: CDR1 SGHDN, CDR2 FVKESK. The chain's CDR3 is CASSPGPETQYF. The CDR3, as DNA: TGTGCCAGCAGCCCCGGTCCGGAGACCCAGTACTTC.

The chain uses TRBV28 and TRBJ2-5; 7 nucleotides match TRBD2. The germline V gene encodes CDR1 MDHEN and CDR2 SYDVKM. The CDR3 sequence is 12 residues long. V shed 3 bases, J shed 5 bases, and the junction held 0 bases outside the gene matches. CDR3 loop: CASSLRGETQYF. The CDR3 coding sequence is TGTGCCAGCAGTTTGCGGGGGGAGACCCAGTACTTC.

V usage is TRBV4-1 and J usage is TRBJ2-7, with TRBD1 identical over 9 bases. CDR1 is MGHRA, CDR2 YSYEKL, per germline. V lost 4 bases, J lost 4 bases, and 17 bases stayed unmatched. The CDR3 covers 18 residues. Here the CDR3 DNA reads TGCGCCAGCAGCCGTCAAGGAGGGTACAGGGGGCCCTCTTACGAGCAGTACTTC. It is translated as CASSRQGGYRGPSYEQYF.

The chain joins TRBV19 to TRBJ1-1, with no clear D. The CDR3 runs 13 residues. CDR1 and CDR2 from the germline V gene are LNHDA and SQIVND (reference sequence). Between the trimmed V and J ends, which lost 5 bases and 4 bases, there was a span of 11 bases. CDR3 nucleotide sequence: TGTGCCAGTAGTCGGCTGGCGGGCACTGAAGCTTTCTTT. Its translation is CASSRLAGTEAFF.